This passage covers 5 T cell receptor beta chains from one sample sequenced in a study of human CD8 memory T cell subsets. Preparation of the TCR beta libraries relied on UMI-labeled 5' RACE. No DNA is given; TCRdb re-called the 5' RACE reads and lists each CDR3 protein once. This sample contains thousands of distinct CDR3 sequences. The term TPEX covered CCR7+ PD-1+ TIGIT+ early memory CD8+ T cells that had exhausted-like traits. Input material: CD8+ T cells from PBMCs. Receptor source: a human donor in good health.

The rearrangement links TRBV28 to TRBJ1-5. Germline V gene lookup returns CDR1 MDHEN and CDR2 SYDVKM. This CDR3 spans 12 amino acids. This CDR3 is CASSFSNQPQHF.

The V and J genes are TRBV7-7 and TRBJ2-5. The CDR3 has 13 residues. Germline V gives CDR1 SSHAT, CDR2 FNYEAQ (reference sequence). The CDR3: CASSLNQEETQYF.

According to its frequency, this clonotype is medium-sized. The chain is built from TRBV2 and TRBJ2-7; TCRdb's assignment of TRBD1 cannot be checked, as there is no DNA. In germline, CDR1 is SNHLY, CDR2 FYNNEI. The CDR3 has 15 amino acids. CDR3 sequence: CASGRQVDPKGEQYF.

In terms of frequency, this clonotype is medium-sized (0.01 to 0.1%). V is TRBV29-1 and J is TRBJ2-3. CDR3 length: 15 residues. The germline CDR1 and CDR2 sequences are SQVTM and ANQGSEA. The CDR3 region is CSVWEVSKATDTQYF.

V gene TRBV12-3 or TRBV12-4 combines with J gene TRBJ2-1. CDR3 length: 17 residues. The CDR3 here is CASSSTSYQVNWNEQFF.